This T cell receptor (beta chain) was identified in a study of T-cell memory formation after mild COVID-19. Study-wide context: TCR clusters largely stayed donor specific.

Study-wide points: Day 37-peaking second-wave clones had unconfirmed SARS-CoV-2 specificity. Several responding clones turned up in pre-infection memory, indicating that cross-reactive memory may have taken part. Most CD4+ clones that shrank were in CM and EM, while CD8+ ones turned up in EMRA.

TCRdb independently ran MiXCR on the 5' RACE reads; one entry per CDR3 protein. The sample has tens of thousands of distinct CDR3 sequences, approximately 7% seen once; the top ten hold about 1.5%. With V trimmed by 1 base and J by 4 bases, 6 bases remained unmatched. The CDR3 is 15 amino acids. Germline V lookup: CDR1 KGHSH, CDR2 LQKENI. As to this clonotype: What it recognizes is unknown.

The sequence came from a man aged 18 to 29 who had mild COVID-19 (a few samples of this study predate the infection). Cell type and time point are not known. The sample was PBMCs or a T cell subset sorted from them (not recorded which). This chain connects TRBV18 to TRBJ2-7, with TRBD1 identical over 8 bases. The CDR3 loop is CASSPLQGAGYEQYF. CDR3 coding DNA: TGTGCCAGCTCACCACTTCAGGGGGCTGGTTACGAGCAGTACTTC.